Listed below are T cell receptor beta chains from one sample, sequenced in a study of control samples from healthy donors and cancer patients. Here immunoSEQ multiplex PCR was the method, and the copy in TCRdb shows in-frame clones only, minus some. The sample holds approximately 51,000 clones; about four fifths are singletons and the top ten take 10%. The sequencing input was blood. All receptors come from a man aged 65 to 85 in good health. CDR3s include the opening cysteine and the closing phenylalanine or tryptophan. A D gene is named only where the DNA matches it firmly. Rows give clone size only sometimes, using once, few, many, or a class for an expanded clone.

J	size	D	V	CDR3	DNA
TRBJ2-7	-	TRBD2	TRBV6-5	CASTRAGETYEQYF	TGTGCCAGCACAAGAGCGGGGGAGACCTACGAGCAGTACTTC
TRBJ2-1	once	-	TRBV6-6	CASSRDSYNEQFF	TGTGCCAGCAGCAGGGACTCCTACAATGAGCAGTTCTTC
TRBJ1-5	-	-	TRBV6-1	CASSVPASGARHQPQHF	TGTGCCAGCAGTGTTCCCGCCTCAGGGGCCCGACATCAGCCCCAGCATTTT
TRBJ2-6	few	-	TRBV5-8	CASSGYRVSGANVLTF	TGTGCCAGCAGCGGCTACAGGGTCTCTGGGGCCAACGTCCTGACTTTC
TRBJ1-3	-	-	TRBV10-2	CASTPGGGNTIYF	TGCGCCAGCACCCCTGGAGGAGGAAACACCATATATTTT
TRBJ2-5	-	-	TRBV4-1	CASSQGEGGGETQYF	TGCGCCAGCAGCCAAGGGGAGGGAGGGGGAGAGACCCAGTACTTC
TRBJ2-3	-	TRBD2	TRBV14	CASSLRTSARFSTDTQYF	TGTGCCAGCAGCTTAAGGACTAGCGCACGTTTTAGCACAGATACGCAGTATTTT
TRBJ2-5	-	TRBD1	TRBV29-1	CSVERGRLETQYF	TGCAGCGTTGAGAGGGGGCGCTTGGAGACCCAGTACTTC
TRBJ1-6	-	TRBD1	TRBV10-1	CASSVDRSVNSPLHF	TGCGCCAGCAGTGTGGACAGGTCGGTGAATTCACCCCTCCACTTT
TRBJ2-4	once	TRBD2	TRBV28	CASTQTSGPAKNIQYF	TGTGCCAGCACCCAGACTAGCGGACCTGCCAAAAACATTCAGTACTTC
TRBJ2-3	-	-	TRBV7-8	CASSRHGDTQYF	TGTGCCAGCAGCCGACACGGCGATACGCAGTATTTT
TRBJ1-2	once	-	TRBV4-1	CASSQSQASGYGYTF	TGCGCCAGCAGCCAGAGCCAGGCCAGCGGCTATGGCTACACCTTC
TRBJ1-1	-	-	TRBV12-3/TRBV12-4	CASSLRGAPGAFF	TGTGCCAGCAGTTTACGGGGGGCGCCTGGTGCTTTCTTT
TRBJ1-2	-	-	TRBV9	CASSPFPGHRDGYTF	TGTGCCAGCAGCCCCTTCCCGGGACATAGAGATGGCTACACCTTC
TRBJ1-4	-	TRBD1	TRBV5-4	CASTKRRTGGPEKLFF	TGTGCCAGCACCAAGCGCCGGACAGGCGGGCCCGAAAAACTGTTTTTT
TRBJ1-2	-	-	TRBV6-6	CASSYSPREGGYTF	TGTGCCAGCAGTTACTCCCCCAGGGAGGGTGGCTACACCTTC
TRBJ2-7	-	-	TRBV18	CASSPPQAPYEQYF	TGTGCCAGCTCACCACCCCAGGCCCCCTACGAGCAGTACTTC
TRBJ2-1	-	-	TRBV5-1	CASSLSGLSYEQFF	TGCGCCAGCAGCTTGTCAGGGTTATCCTATGAGCAGTTCTTC
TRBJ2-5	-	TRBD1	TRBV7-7	CASSLDREETQYF	TGTGCTAGCAGCTTAGACAGGGAAGAGACCCAGTACTTC
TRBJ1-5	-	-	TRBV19	CASSYTSVSNQPQHF	TGTGCCAGTAGCTATACGTCAGTGAGCAATCAGCCCCAGCATTTT
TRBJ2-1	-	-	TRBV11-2	CASSLAGAGSYNEQFF	TGTGCCAGCAGCTTAGCGGGGGCGGGCTCCTACAATGAGCAGTTCTTC
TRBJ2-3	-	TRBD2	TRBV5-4	CASSLAGGSTDTQYF	TGTGCCAGCAGCTTAGCGGGGGGTAGCACAGATACGCAGTATTTT
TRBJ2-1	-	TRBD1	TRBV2	CASSELRDSMRNEQFF	TGTGCCAGCAGTGAACTCCGGGACAGTATGCGCAATGAGCAGTTCTTC
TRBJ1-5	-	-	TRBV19	CASSALWDSNQPQHF	TGTGCCAGTAGTGCCCTGTGGGATAGCAATCAGCCCCAGCATTTT
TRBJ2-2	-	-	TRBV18	CASSPPGRTGELFF	TGTGCCAGCTCACCACCAGGGAGGACCGGGGAGCTGTTTTTT
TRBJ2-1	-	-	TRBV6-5	CASTLRPYNEQFF	TGTGCCAGCACCCTTAGGCCCTACAATGAGCAGTTCTTC
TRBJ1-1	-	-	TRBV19	CASSIDLGSRTEAFF	TGTGCCAGTAGTATAGATCTAGGGAGTCGGACTGAAGCTTTCTTT
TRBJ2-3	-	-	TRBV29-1	CSVDQGPGRREDTQYF	TGCAGCGTTGATCAGGGGCCAGGCCGGCGAGAAGATACGCAGTATTTT
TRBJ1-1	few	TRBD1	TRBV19	CASRIGTATLTEAFF	TGTGCCAGTAGGATTGGGACAGCAACCTTGACTGAAGCTTTCTTT
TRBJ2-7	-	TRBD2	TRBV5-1	CASSLAGGGDEQYF	TGCGCCAGCAGCTTGGCTGGGGGGGGAGACGAGCAGTACTTC
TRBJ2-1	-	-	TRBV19	CASSWGDEQFF	TGTGCCAGTAGTTGGGGGGATGAGCAGTTCTTC
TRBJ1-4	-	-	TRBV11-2	CASSPLLGGEKLFF	TGTGCCAGCAGCCCCTTATTAGGTGGGGAAAAACTGTTTTTT
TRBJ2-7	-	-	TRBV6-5	CASRVSGNSAYEQYF	TGTGCCAGCAGAGTTTCTGGAAACAGTGCCTACGAGCAGTACTTC
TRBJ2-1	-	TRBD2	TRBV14	CASSQGRTRTYNEQFF	TGTGCCAGCAGCCAAGGGAGGACTAGGACCTACAATGAGCAGTTCTTC
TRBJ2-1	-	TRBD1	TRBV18	CASSRTGTGGKGSYNEQFF	TGTGCCAGCTCACGAACAGGGACAGGGGGTAAGGGCTCCTACAATGAGCAGTTCTTC
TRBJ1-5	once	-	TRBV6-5	CASRRNTWNQPQHF	TGTGCCAGCAGGAGAAACACGTGGAATCAGCCCCAGCATTTT
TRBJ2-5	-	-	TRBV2	CASSEVSEGRWETQYF	TGTGCCAGCAGTGAAGTTAGCGAGGGGCGTTGGGAGACCCAGTACTTC
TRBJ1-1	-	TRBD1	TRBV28	CASRRRLTGGDRYGAFF	TGTGCCAGCAGACGTCGTTTGACAGGGGGCGATCGTTATGGAGCTTTCTTT
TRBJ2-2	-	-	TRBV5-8	CASSLAGANTGELFF	TGTGCCAGCAGCTTGGCAGGGGCAAACACCGGGGAGCTGTTTTTT
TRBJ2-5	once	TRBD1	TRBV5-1	CASSLSGGQETQYF	TGCGCCAGCAGCTTGTCAGGGGGCCAAGAGACCCAGTACTTC
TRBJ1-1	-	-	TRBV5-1	CASSLVGTNTEAFF	TGCGCCAGCAGCTTGGTAGGGACAAACACTGAAGCTTTCTTT
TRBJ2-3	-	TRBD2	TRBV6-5	CASVRGSSTDTQYF	TGTGCCAGCGTGCGGGGGAGTAGCACAGATACGCAGTATTTT
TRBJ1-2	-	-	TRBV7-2	CASSLNPVGGYTF	TGTGCCAGCAGTCTTAATCCGGTGGGAGGCTACACCTTC
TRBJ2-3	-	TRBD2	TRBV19	CASSIVRSSGGSTQYF	TGTGCCAGTAGTATAGTTAGATCGAGCGGGGGGAGTACGCAGTATTTT
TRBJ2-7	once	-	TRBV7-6	CASSLSPGALEQYF	TGTGCCAGCAGCTTATCTCCAGGGGCGCTCGAGCAGTACTTC
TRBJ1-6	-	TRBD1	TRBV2	CASRGQETSPLHF	TGTGCCAGCAGAGGACAGGAAACATCACCCCTCCACTTT
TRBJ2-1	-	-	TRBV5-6	CASSHWVAGDFEQFF	TGTGCCAGCAGCCACTGGGTAGCAGGGGATTTTGAGCAGTTCTTC
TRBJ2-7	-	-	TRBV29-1	CSVEGSGYEQYF	TGCAGCGTTGAAGGATCGGGTTACGAGCAGTACTTC
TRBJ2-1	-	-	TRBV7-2	CASSLGQTGINEQFF	TGTGCCAGCAGCTTAGGGCAGACCGGAATCAATGAGCAGTTCTTC
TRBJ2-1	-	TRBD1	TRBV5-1	CASSLAAGGEVNEQFF	TGCGCCAGCAGCTTGGCGGCAGGGGGCGAAGTCAATGAGCAGTTCTTC
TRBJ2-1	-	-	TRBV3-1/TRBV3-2	CASSQFGGHEQFF	TGTGCCAGCAGCCAATTCGGAGGGCATGAGCAGTTCTTC
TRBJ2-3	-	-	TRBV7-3	CASSPGGDTQYF	TGTGCCAGCAGCCCCGGAGGAGATACGCAGTATTTT
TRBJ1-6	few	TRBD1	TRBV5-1	CASSLDGQGNNSPLHF	TGCGCCAGCAGCTTGGATGGACAGGGGAACAATTCACCCCTCCACTTT
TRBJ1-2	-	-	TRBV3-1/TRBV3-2	CASSQGWTFTYTF	TGTGCCAGCAGCCAAGGTTGGACGTTTACCTACACCTTC
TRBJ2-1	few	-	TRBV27	CASSFQTFPPYNEQFF	TGTGCCAGCAGTTTCCAAACCTTCCCCCCCTACAATGAGCAGTTCTTC
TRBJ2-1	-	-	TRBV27	CASSLSWLSYNEQFF	TGTGCCAGCAGTTTATCGTGGCTATCCTACAATGAGCAGTTCTTC
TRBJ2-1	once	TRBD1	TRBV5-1	CASSLGQGANEQFF	TGCGCCAGCAGCTTGGGGCAGGGGGCAAATGAGCAGTTCTTC
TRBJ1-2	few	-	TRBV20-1	CTKRRDYGYTF	TGCACCAAGAGACGGGACTATGGCTACACCTTC
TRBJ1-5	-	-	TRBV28	CATSRPPYQPQHF	TGTGCCACCTCACGGCCCCCATATCAGCCCCAGCATTTT
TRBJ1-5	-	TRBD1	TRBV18	CASSPKGGQGNQPQHF	TGTGCCAGCTCTCCGAAAGGCGGACAGGGTAATCAGCCCCAGCATTTT